This entry is about one T cell receptor (beta chain). The antigen it binds to is not known. No much larger clone is present one base from it, and per-base qualities are unavailable. The library came from the immunoSEQ multiplex PCR assay. For the multiplex PCR, a mixture combining 60 forward primers for TCR Vbeta segments and 13 reverse primers for TCR Jbeta segments was used. The CDR3 region of rearranged TCR beta genes was amplified from genomic DNA with a multiplex PCR assay. The amplified TCR beta libraries were sequenced on the Illumina HiSeq System as 87-base-pair reads. As for the original processing: A later analysis counted about 82 million unique TCR beta chains across the approximately 700 repertoires, and around 9.9 million of these chains were shared by at least two donors. Raw reads were error-corrected and collapsed into unique sequences with a nearest-neighbor algorithm that merged closely related sequences to remove PCR and sequencing errors. CDR3 sequences were aligned to IMGT reference sequences to assign V, D and J gene segments. For a sequence to be retained, at least a six-nucleotide match to both a V gene segment and a J gene segment was required. A rearrangement counted as productive if the CDR3 had no stop codons and remained in frame with V and J, and every other rearrangement counted as non-productive. CDR3 was defined by IMGT convention, running from the second conserved V-encoded cysteine to the conserved J-encoded phenylalanine. Sequences without an unambiguous match to a single V gene segment were excluded from the earlier analysis of 450 to 750 of the donors. In an earlier analysis of approximately 560 of the donors, a V segment was called functional when productive rearrangements were above 56.7%, and segregating when the standard deviation between donors exceeded 5%. A statistical classification framework was built to diagnose cytomegalovirus status from the catalog of TCR beta chain sequences. A later analysis assigned V and J genes by comparing TCR nucleotide sequences with IMGT/GENE-DB human TR gene sequences. In a later analysis, CDR3 sequences and most-parsimonious VDJ recombination scenarios were assigned using the TCRdist pipeline. In a later analysis, each TCR beta chain was defined by its CDR3 amino acid sequence together with its V-gene family, and reads without a unique V-gene family were excluded. To address suspected cross-contamination and a sequencing artifact, a later analysis removed approximately 590 highly shared, low-generation-probability nucleotide sequences. In a later analysis, a clonal expansion index for each public chain was calculated from normalized within-repertoire ranks of inferred template counts. Generation probabilities in a later analysis came from a VDJ recombination model fitted to out-of-frame rearrangements, and those results were checked against IGoR. A later analysis scored TCR-TCR, TCR-HLA and TCR-CMV co-occurrence with hypergeometric tests, applying a repertoire-size bias correction to TCR pairs. To estimate false discovery rates, a later analysis permuted the HLA or CMV assignments 20 times. In a later analysis, co-occurring TCRs were grouped using DBSCAN, with TCRdist sequence similarity added in when clustering inside HLA-allele-positive subsets. Repertoires with fewer than 30,000 or more than 120,000 public chains were left out of co-occurrence clustering, as were five repertoires with anomalous nucleotide sharing. TCRdb took over this immuneACCESS table, retaining in-frame rearrangements with V and J assigned. Such tables are incomplete; in checked studies, under half of the missing clones stem from an unresolved V gene, and the remainder is unexplained. That table supplies the V and J calls and clone size; D and trimming were determined from the DNA. This sample comprises about 80,000 clones, 79% of them detected only once. Jointly, the top ten make up around 22% of the sample.

The data belong to a study of cytomegalovirus exposure and HLA in healthy donors (dated by TCRdb to 2016 to 2017). Regarding the complete study: In an earlier analysis of about 560 of the donors, approximately 300 Gb of sequence data and 90 million to 120 million unique TCR beta sequences from 150 million to 200 million T cells were reported. The number of donors typed differed by locus, with 629-630 for A, B, C, DRB1 and DQB1, more than 500 for DQA1, under 610 for DPA1, and around 430 for DPB1. Of the 398 genotyped donors, approximately 80% fell in the genetic ancestry cluster associated with self-reported Caucasian donors. In a later genetic analysis, genome-wide SNP genotypes for about three fifths of the 666 donors were used, and that subset was treated as a discovery cohort. In an earlier analysis of 587 of the donors, high-throughput TCR beta sequencing was used to judge whether each TCR beta V gene segment behaved as functional or pseudogenic. Donor age, sex, ethnicity and CMV serostatus were compiled alongside the repertoire data. Every discovery cohort repertoire had been produced on one sequencing platform. Rather than drawing on any new phenotypic data, the later analysis identified candidate immune exposures from TCR beta sequences and the way those sequences occurred across donors. To predict cytomegalovirus infection status, the study combined high-throughput TCR immunosequencing, statistical association of individual TCRs with disease status, and machine learning. The aim of the study was to test whether cataloging public T cell receptors could identify signatures of past pathogen exposure. A later analysis re-analyzed previously published TCR beta repertoires from 666 donors and added high-resolution HLA genotyping to study TCR occurrence patterns. Among some 400 genotyped donors of the cohort, an average of roughly 230,000 unique TCR beta nucleotide sequences was sequenced per donor, of which about 18% were non-productive. HLA typing included class I and class II loci at four-digit resolution. Roughly 5 DR-DQ haplotypes were handled as single units for association and clustering, since linkage in the cohort was strong. The study used immunosequencing to profile the T cell repertoires of approximately 630 subjects and linked those repertoires to cytomegalovirus serostatus. An early release that covered approximately 600 HLA-typed donors contained approximately 290 gigabases of sequencing data and 70 million to 100 million unique TCR sequences. Besides the first cohort of hundreds of subjects, a separate validation cohort made up of over 100 different subjects was used. The full study reports these points: At a false discovery rate of 0.05, a later analysis linked 16,951 TCR beta sequences to specific HLA alleles. Sequencing depth was assumed to be roughly uniform across donors in the presence/absence analyses, though that assumption may not hold. A further reported finding was that TCR beta sequences accurately predicted the HLA-A and HLA-B alleles for most subjects in the first cohort. The classifier was reported to diagnose cytomegalovirus status with high specificity and sensitivity in both the original cohort and the validation cohort. HLA typing was unavailable for some donors at each locus, so association tests used only the typed subset. Because the 87-base-pair reads could not distinguish some IMGT-functional V segments, including TRBV6-2 and TRBV6-3, those segments were excluded. An earlier analysis of some 560 of the donors showed that most TCR beta V segments appeared in productive rearrangements either about 87% or about 30% of the time, which broadly matched IMGT annotations. Only TCR beta chains were sequenced in this cohort, and the absence of alpha or paired-chain data limited detectable features. A group of highly shared sequence variants was considered likely to be a technical artifact of the sequencing pipeline. A later analysis found that TCR association rates varied across HLA loci, with DRB1 alleles showing the most associated TCRs and HLA-C alleles the fewest. For the cohort, immune exposure information was limited to CMV serostatus. Assigning TCR associations to individual alleles was difficult when HLA alleles, especially DR and DQ, strongly co-occurred. An association between a missense DCLRE1C variant and V-gene and J-gene trimming of TCR beta chains was found in a later genetic analysis and replicated in an independent cohort. The earlier analysis of about 600 of the donors excluded around 17 rarely observed V segments, including chromosome 9 orphons, because counts were too low. A few of the identified cytomegalovirus-associated TCR beta chains were confirmed in vitro to be specific for cytomegalovirus antigens. Correlated functional status among segregating V segments might reflect linkage disequilibrium, but an unknown experimental factor could not be ruled out. In a later analysis, several top co-occurrence clusters were reported to appear linked to parvovirus B19, influenza, CMV and Epstein-Barr virus. According to the authors, the approach could potentially be generalized to other disease states and immunological phenotypes. A later analysis found that HLA-associated TCR beta chains were more clonally expanded and had lower generation probabilities than equally common non-associated chains. A later genetic analysis reported fewer N-insertions in productive TCRs among donors in an Asian-associated ancestry cluster than the approximately 700-donor mean. Most TCR sequences were observed very rarely across donors, whereas some public TCRs were present in many individuals. In the study, around 150 TCR beta chains were listed as associated with cytomegalovirus. A later analysis found that most CMV-associated TCR beta chains appeared HLA-restricted, with HLA associations seemingly driven largely by CMV exposure.

The cohort was made up of roughly 670 healthy bone marrow donors. At the time of sampling, all cohort members were nominally healthy, though unrecorded immune exposures were likely present. The donor tested CMV seropositive and was one of the 289 seropositive cohort members. Each donor provided a peripheral blood sample, and peripheral blood mononuclear cells were used for TCR beta sequencing. Genomic DNA was extracted from the blood cell samples with the Qiagen DNeasy Blood Extraction Kit. From the cysteine through the phenylalanine, the CDR3 covers 15 amino acids. Only the CDR3 portion is preserved as DNA: 45 bases, with reading frame beginning at the first base. Trimming takes 4 bases from V and 2 bases from J, and the germline ends sit 10 bases apart. CDR1 and CDR2, looked up from the germline V gene (reference sequence), are SGHNT and YYREEE.

Here the chain combines TRBV5-4 and TRBJ2-6; the D gene is perhaps TRBD1, on 6 matching bases. Source material: PBMCs. This receptor was identified in a woman between 40 and 50 years old in good health and CMV-seropositive. The DNA sequence follows: TGTGCCAGCAGCCCTAACAGGGCTGGGGCCAACGTCCTGACTTTC. This encodes CASSPNRAGANVLTF. When the CDR3 is completed using the reference TRBV5-4 and TRBJ2-6 genes on either side, the full variable domain is ETGVTQSPTHLIKTRGQQVTLRCSSQSGHNTVSWYQQALGQGPQFIFQYYREEENGRGNFPPRFSGLQFPNYSSELNVNALELDDSALYLCASSPNRAGANVLTFGAGSRLTVL.